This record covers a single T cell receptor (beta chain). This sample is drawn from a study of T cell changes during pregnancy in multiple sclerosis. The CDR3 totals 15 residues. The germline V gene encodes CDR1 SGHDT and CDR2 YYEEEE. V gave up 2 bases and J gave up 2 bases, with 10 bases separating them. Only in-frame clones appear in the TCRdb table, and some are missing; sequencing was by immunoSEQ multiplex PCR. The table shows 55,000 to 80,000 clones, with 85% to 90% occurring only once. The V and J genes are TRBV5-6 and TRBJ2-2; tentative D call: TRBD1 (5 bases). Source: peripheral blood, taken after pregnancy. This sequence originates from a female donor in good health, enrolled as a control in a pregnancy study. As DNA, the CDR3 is TGTGCCAGCAGCTTCCCGGACATTAACACCGGGGAGCTGTTTTTT. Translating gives CASSFPDINTGELFF.